The 21 T cell receptor beta chains below all came from one sample that was sequenced in a study of T cell changes during pregnancy in multiple sclerosis. The method was immunoSEQ multiplex PCR; TCRdb's version includes in-frame clones alone and lacks a portion of them. The table includes 65,000 to 75,000 clones, just under 95% detected once. The material was peripheral blood, obtained after pregnancy. The receptors here all came from a female donor in good health, enrolled as a control in a pregnancy study.

The chain is built from TRBV18 and TRBJ1-6; D remains unclear. The CDR3 consists of 16 residues. Germline V gene data show CDR1 as KGHSH and CDR2 as LQKENI. Between the trimmed V and J ends, which lost 2 bases and 0 bases, there was a span of 8 bases. CDR3 in amino acids: CASSPAGSSYNSPLHF. The CDR3 DNA sequence: TGTGCCAGCTCACCAGCGGGGAGCTCCTATAATTCACCCCTCCACTTT.

This chain connects TRBV25-1 to TRBJ1-3; D call uncertain. The CDR3 runs 15 residues. Germline CDR1 MGHDK, CDR2 SYGVNS. Between the trimmed V and J ends, which lost 4 bases and 3 bases, there was a span of 13 bases. Here the CDR3 reads CASSGSGTVGNTIYF. The DNA for the CDR3 is TGTGCCAGCAGTGGTTCAGGAACAGTTGGAAACACCATATATTTT. Complete variable domain (other parts from reference TRBV25-1 and TRBJ1-3): EADIYQTPRYLVIGTGKKITLECSQTMGHDKMYWYQQDPGMELHLIHYSYGVNSTEKGDLSSESTVSRIRTEHFPLTLESARPSHTSQYLCASSGSGTVGNTIYFGEGSWLTVV.

As for this clone: The identical CDR3 is also encoded by other nucleotide sequences in the sample. The rearrangement joins TRBV9 to TRBJ2-1; no reliable D call. Per the germline V gene, CDR1 is SGDLS and CDR2 is YYNGEE. V gave up 0 bases and J gave up 9 bases, with 10 bases separating them. The CDR3 is made up of 13 amino acids. CDR3 loop: CASSVALRGEQFF. CDR3 DNA: TGTGCCAGCAGCGTAGCCTTGAGAGGTGAGCAGTTCTTC. The full variable domain, its missing parts supplied by reference TRBV9 and TRBJ2-1, is DSGVTQTPKHLITATGQRVTLRCSPRSGDLSVYWYQQSLDQGLQFLIQYYNGEERAKGNILERFSAQQFPDLHSELNLSSLELGDSALYFCASSVALRGEQFFGPGTRLTVL.

V gene TRBV9 combines with J gene TRBJ2-1; weak D call: TRBD2 (5 bases). V lost 3 bases and J 9 bases, leaving 16 bases between the germline ends. The germline CDR1 and CDR2 sequences are SGDLS and YYNGEE. The CDR3 has 14 amino acids. The CDR3 sequence is CASSAQPLATEQFF. In nucleotides, the CDR3 is TGTGCCAGCAGCGCCCAGCCTTTAGCGACTGAGCAGTTCTTC. Together with reference TRBV9 and TRBJ2-1, the CDR3 gives the full variable domain: DSGVTQTPKHLITATGQRVTLRCSPRSGDLSVYWYQQSLDQGLQFLIQYYNGEERAKGNILERFSAQQFPDLHSELNLSSLELGDSALYFCASSAQPLATEQFFGPGTRLTVL.

Remarks on this clone: The identical CDR3 is also encoded by other nucleotide sequences in the sample. The rearrangement uses TRBV29-1 and TRBJ1-2; D is possibly TRBD1 (5 bases). The CDR3 runs to 12 residues. The ends were cut back, 4 bases at V and 2 bases at J, with 8 bases in the middle. The germline gives CDR1 SQVTM, CDR2 ANQGSEA. CDR3 residues: CSVGGGNYGYTF. CDR3 DNA: TGCAGCGTTGGGGGGGGGAACTATGGCTACACCTTC. The whole variable domain, filled in from reference TRBV29-1 and TRBJ1-2, reads SAVISQKPSRDICQRGTSLTIQCQVDSQVTMMFWYRQQPGQSLTLIATANQGSEATYESGFVIDKFPISRPNLTFSTLTVSNMSPEDSSIYLCSVGGGNYGYTFGSGTRLTVV.

This clone was detected a few times. This chain connects TRBV19 to TRBJ1-1; tentatively, D is TRBD1 (6 bases). The CDR3 consists of 15 residues. V gave up 6 bases and J gave up 0 bases, with 14 bases separating them. In germline, CDR1 is LNHDA, CDR2 SQIVND (reference sequence). The CDR3 nucleotides are TGTGCCAGTAGGCGGACAGAGTTTATGAACACTGAAGCTTTCTTT. It is translated as CASRRTEFMNTEAFF.

V usage is TRBV5-1 and J usage is TRBJ1-1; D call uncertain. The germline V gene has CDR1 SGHRS and CDR2 YFSETQ. The CDR3 sequence is 16 residues long. Trimming pared 4 bases from V and 3 bases from J, leaving 19 bases between. CDR3 sequence (DNA): TGCGCCAGCAGCCGGAGGGCCAGACCCGGGGACACTGAAGCTTTCTTT. Translation gives CASSRRARPGDTEAFF. The full variable domain, its missing parts supplied by reference TRBV5-1 and TRBJ1-1, is KAGVTQTPRYLIKTRGQQVTLSCSPISGHRSVSWYQQTPGQGLQFLFEYFSETQRNKGNFPGRFSGRQFSNSRSEMNVSTLELGDSALYLCASSRRARPGDTEAFFGQGTRLTVV.

The chain combines TRBV6-5 with TRBJ1-2; 9 positions match TRBD1. CDR1 is MNHEY and CDR2 is SVGAGI in the germline V gene. J was trimmed by 5 bases and V by 7 bases; bases with no gene match: 8. The CDR3 length is 14 residues. As DNA, the CDR3 is TGTGCCAGCATCCAGGGGACAGGGACATATGGCTACACCTTC. Residues: CASIQGTGTYGYTF.

V gene TRBV13 combines with J gene TRBJ2-5; 9 bases fit TRBD1. This CDR3 region has 15 residues. In germline, CDR1 is PRHDT, CDR2 FYEKMQ (reference sequence). V lost 6 bases to trimming and J lost 0 bases; unmatched junction nucleotides: 5. CDR3 sequence reads: CASSSTGGYQETQYF. For the CDR3, the DNA is TGTGCCAGCAGTTCGACAGGGGGGTACCAAGAGACCCAGTACTTC.

CDR3 nucleotides: TGTGCCAGCAGCTTAGCGGTTCCGGACAGAACATACAATGAGCAGTTCTTC. This sequence encodes CASSLAVPDRTYNEQFF. The rearrangement joins TRBV7-6 to TRBJ2-1; the D gene is possibly TRBD1 (6 bases). The length of the CDR3 is 17 residues. Germline CDR1 is SGHVS and CDR2 is FNYEAQ. Deletions cut 0 bases from V and 4 bases from J, with 16 bases between.

In DNA form, the CDR3 reads TGCGCCAGCAGCTTGGCCTTAGCTCCAGGGGGCGAGCAGTACTTC. This encodes CASSLALAPGGEQYF. J is TRBJ2-7 and V is TRBV5-1, with 7 nucleotides matching TRBD1. CDR1 and CDR2 from the germline V gene are SGHRS and YFSETQ. The CDR3 is 15 residues long. V gave up 0 bases and J gave up 6 bases; unmatched junction bases: 9. The whole variable domain, filled in from reference TRBV5-1 and TRBJ2-7, reads KAGVTQTPRYLIKTRGQQVTLSCSPISGHRSVSWYQQTPGQGLQFLFEYFSETQRNKGNFPGRFSGRQFSNSRSEMNVSTLELGDSALYLCASSLALAPGGEQYFGPGTRLTVT.

The chain is built from TRBV15 and TRBJ2-1; 9 bases line up with TRBD2. The V and J ends lost 0 bases and 10 bases, in that order; junction bases with no gene match: 10. Germline CDR1 LNHNV, CDR2 YYDKDF (reference sequence). This CDR3 has 16 residues. The CDR3 DNA sequence: TGTGCCACCAGCAGAGATCGGGGCGGGAGGGCCGGGGAGCAGTTCTTC. Protein sequence: CATSRDRGGRAGEQFF.

The rearrangement uses TRBV11-1 and TRBJ1-1, with TRBD1 matching 8 bases. Trimming took 5 bases from V and 3 from J; bases not matched to a gene: 2. CDR1 and CDR2 (germline): SGHAT, FQDESV (reference sequence). The CDR3 contains 13 residues. CDR3 sequence (DNA): TGTGCCAGCAGCGCGGACAGGGACACTGAAGCTTTCTTT. Translating it yields CASSADRDTEAFF.

To note about this clone: In the same sample, other DNA sequences code for this CDR3. The rearrangement links TRBV29-1 to TRBJ2-7, with 14 bases aligning to TRBD2. The CDR3 is 14 residues long. Germline CDR1 SQVTM, CDR2 ANQGSEA. The V segment lost 1 base and the J segment 10 bases; nucleotides outside the gene matches: 6. The chain's CDR3 is CSVEGRLAGGPQYF. The CDR3 coding sequence is TGCAGCGTTGAAGGCCGACTAGCGGGAGGGCCCCAGTACTTC.

This CDR3 is CASSRTANTEAFF. CDR3 coding DNA: TGTGCCAGCAGTCGCACAGCGAACACTGAAGCTTTCTTT. The rearrangement joins TRBV6-4 to TRBJ1-1; unclear D gene. Germline V CDR1 and CDR2: MRHNA, SNTAGT. Trimming cost V 5 bases and J 1 base, with 8 bases left between them. The CDR3 sequence is 13 residues long.

This chain links TRBV12-2 with TRBJ1-1; no check of the table's D call, TRBD1, against the DNA was made. TRBV12-2 is assigned pseudogene status. CDR3 length: 16 residues. The CDR3 loop reads CASRSSSRQTNTEAFF. CDR3 coding DNA: TGTGCAAGTCGCTCCTCTTCGAGACAGACGAACACTGAAGCTTTCTTT.

This chain joins TRBV11-2 and TRBJ2-5, with 14 bases lining up with TRBD2. This CDR3 has 18 residues. The germline CDR1 and CDR2 sequences are SGHAT and FQNNGV. After removal of 5 bases from V and 5 bases from J, the junction contained 13 bases not matched to a gene. CDR3 region: CASSPGGLAGGLGETQYF. CDR3 bases: TGTGCCAGCAGCCCCGGAGGACTAGCGGGGGGATTGGGGGAGACCCAGTACTTC.

The rearrangement links TRBV15 to TRBJ1-1, with D possibly being TRBD1 (5 bases). This CDR3 is 14 amino acids long. V lost 4 bases to trimming and J lost 1 base, with 10 bases between them. CDR1 and CDR2 from the germline V gene are LNHNV and YYDKDF (reference sequence). CDR3 sequence: CATSTYRSNTEAFF. The CDR3 bases are TGTGCCACCAGCACCTACAGGTCGAACACTGAAGCTTTCTTT.

This clone was recorded only once. The rearrangement links TRBV6-6 to TRBJ2-7; TRBD1 matches at 11 bases. V lost 6 bases and J lost 4; bases outside the gene matches: 2. The germline V gene has CDR1 MNHNY and CDR2 SVGAGI (reference sequence). This CDR3 contains 13 residues. The CDR3 nucleotides are TGTGCCAGCAGCCGGGACAGGGGGTACGAGCAGTACTTC. It is translated as CASSRDRGYEQYF.

The chain recombines TRBV7-9 with TRBJ2-1, with 8 bases aligning to TRBD1. The CDR3 loop spans 13 amino acids. Germline assignment: CDR1 SEHNR and CDR2 FQNEAQ (reference sequence). V shed 3 bases, J shed 8 bases, and the junction held 3 bases outside the gene matches. CDR3 loop: CASSFTGGDEQFF. The DNA for the CDR3 is TGTGCCAGCAGCTTTACAGGGGGTGATGAGCAGTTCTTC.

This chain uses TRBV11-2 with TRBJ2-5, with TRBD1 matching 11 bases. Germline CDR1 reads SGHAT; CDR2 reads FQNNGV. The J segment lost 5 bases and the V segment lost 4 bases, leaving 9 bases of the junction unmatched. This CDR3 has 16 amino acids. The DNA for the CDR3 is TGTGCCAGCAGCTACCGGACAGGGGGCTTATTTGAGACCCAGTACTTC. Its translation: CASSYRTGGLFETQYF.